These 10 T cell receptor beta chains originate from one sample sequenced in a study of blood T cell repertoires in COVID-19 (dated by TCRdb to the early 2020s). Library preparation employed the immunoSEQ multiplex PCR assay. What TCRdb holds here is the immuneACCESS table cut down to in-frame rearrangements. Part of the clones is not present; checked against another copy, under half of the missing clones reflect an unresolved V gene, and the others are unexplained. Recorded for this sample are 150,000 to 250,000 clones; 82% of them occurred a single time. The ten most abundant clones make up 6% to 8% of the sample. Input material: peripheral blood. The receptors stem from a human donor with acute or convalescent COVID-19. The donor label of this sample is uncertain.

CDR3 protein: CASSLLAGGTDTQYF. CDR3 DNA: TGTGCCAGCAGTTTACTAGCGGGAGGCACAGATACGCAGTATTTT. The V call is TRBV6-4, the J call TRBJ2-3; the match to TRBD2 covers 11 bases. There are 15 residues in the CDR3. Germline assignment: CDR1 MRHNA and CDR2 SNTAGT. The junction had 2 bases not matched to a gene; V was cut back by 5 bases and J by 1 base.

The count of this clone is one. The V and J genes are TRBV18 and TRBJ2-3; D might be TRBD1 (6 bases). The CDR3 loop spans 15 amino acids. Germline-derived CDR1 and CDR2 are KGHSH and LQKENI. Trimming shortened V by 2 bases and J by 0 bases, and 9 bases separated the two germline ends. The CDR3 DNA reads TGTGCCAGCTCACCAATCAGGGGAAGCACAGATACGCAGTATTTT. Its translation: CASSPIRGSTDTQYF.

CDR3 DNA: TGTGCCAGCAGTGAGGGGCCCAGAGTGCAGTTCTTC. It is translated as CASSEGPRVQFF. The J gene is TRBJ2-1, the V gene TRBV2; possible D gene TRBD1, 5 bases. The CDR3 spans 12 residues. From germline, CDR1 is SNHLY and CDR2 FYNNEI. The ends were cut back, 3 bases at V and 12 bases at J, with 12 bases in the middle.

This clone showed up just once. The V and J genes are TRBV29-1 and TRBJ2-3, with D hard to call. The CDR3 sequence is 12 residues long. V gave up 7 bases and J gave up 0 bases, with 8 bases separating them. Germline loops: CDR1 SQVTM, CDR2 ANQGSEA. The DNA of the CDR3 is TGCAGCGCACACCGTAGCACAGATACGCAGTATTTT. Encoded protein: CSAHRSTDTQYF.

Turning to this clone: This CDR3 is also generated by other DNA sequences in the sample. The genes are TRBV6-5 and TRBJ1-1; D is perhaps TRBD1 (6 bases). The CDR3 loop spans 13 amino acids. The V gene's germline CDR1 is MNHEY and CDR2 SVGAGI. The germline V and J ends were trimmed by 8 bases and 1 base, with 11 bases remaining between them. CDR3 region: CASRETGNTEAFF. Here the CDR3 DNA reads TGTGCCAGCCGCGAGACAGGGAACACTGAAGCTTTCTTT.

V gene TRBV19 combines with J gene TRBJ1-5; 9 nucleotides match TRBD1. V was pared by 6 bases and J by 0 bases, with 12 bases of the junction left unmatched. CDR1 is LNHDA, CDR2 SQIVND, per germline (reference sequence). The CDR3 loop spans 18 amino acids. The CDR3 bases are TGTGCCAGTAGCGAGGAAGGGACAGGGCCTAATAGCAATCAGCCCCAGCATTTT. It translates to CASSEEGTGPNSNQPQHF.

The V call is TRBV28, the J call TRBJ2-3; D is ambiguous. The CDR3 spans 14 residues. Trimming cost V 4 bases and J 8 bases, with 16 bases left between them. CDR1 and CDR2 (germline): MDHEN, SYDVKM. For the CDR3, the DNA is TGTGCCAGCAGTTCTCTCACGAAAGCCGGTACGCAGTATTTT. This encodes CASSSLTKAGTQYF. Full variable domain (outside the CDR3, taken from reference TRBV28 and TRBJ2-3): DVKVTQSSRYLVKRTGEKVFLECVQDMDHENMFWYRQDPGLGLRLIYFSYDVKMKEKGDIPEGYSVSREKKERFSLILESASTNQTSMYLCASSSLTKAGTQYFGPGTRLTVL.

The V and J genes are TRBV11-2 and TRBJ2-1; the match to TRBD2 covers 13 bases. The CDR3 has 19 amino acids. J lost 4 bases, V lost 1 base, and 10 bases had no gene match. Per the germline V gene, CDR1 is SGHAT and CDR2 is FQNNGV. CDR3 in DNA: TGTGCCAGCAGCTTAGGCTCGTCGGGACTAGCGGGAAGGTACAATGAGCAGTTCTTC. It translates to CASSLGSSGLAGRYNEQFF. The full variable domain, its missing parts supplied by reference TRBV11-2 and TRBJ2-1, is EAGVAQSPRYKIIEKRQSVAFWCNPISGHATLYWYQQILGQGPKLLIQFQNNGVVDDSQLPKDRFSAERLKGVDSTLKIQPAKLEDSAVYLCASSLGSSGLAGRYNEQFFGPGTRLTVL.

The CDR3: CASSLDRVNTEAFF. CDR3 DNA sequence: TGTGCCAGCAGTCTTGACAGGGTCAACACTGAAGCTTTCTTT. V usage is TRBV6-6 and J usage is TRBJ1-1, with TRBD1 matching over 7 bases. The CDR3 has 14 residues. Germline values: CDR1 MNHNY, CDR2 SVGAGI (reference sequence). V shed 5 bases and J 2 bases; nucleotides not matched to a gene: 5.

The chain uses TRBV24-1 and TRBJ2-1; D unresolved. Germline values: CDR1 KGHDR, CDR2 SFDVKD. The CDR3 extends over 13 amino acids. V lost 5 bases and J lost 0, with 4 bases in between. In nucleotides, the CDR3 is TGTGCCACCAGTGGCGGCTCCTACAATGAGCAGTTCTTC. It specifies CATSGGSYNEQFF.